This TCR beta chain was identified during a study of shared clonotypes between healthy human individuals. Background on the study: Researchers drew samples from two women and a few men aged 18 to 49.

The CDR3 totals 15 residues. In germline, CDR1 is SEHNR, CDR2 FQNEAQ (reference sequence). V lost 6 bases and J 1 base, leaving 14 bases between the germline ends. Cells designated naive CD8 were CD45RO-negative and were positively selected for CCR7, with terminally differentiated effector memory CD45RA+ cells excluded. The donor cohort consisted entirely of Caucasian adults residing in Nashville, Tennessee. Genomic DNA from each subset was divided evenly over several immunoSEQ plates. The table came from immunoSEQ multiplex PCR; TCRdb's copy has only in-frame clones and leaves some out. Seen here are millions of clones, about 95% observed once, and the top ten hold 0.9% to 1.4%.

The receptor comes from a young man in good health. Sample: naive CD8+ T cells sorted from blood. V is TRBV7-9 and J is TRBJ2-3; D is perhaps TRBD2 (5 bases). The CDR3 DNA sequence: TGTGCCAGCAGGGGCGAGACTACGCGCACAGATACGCAGTATTTT. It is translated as CASRGETTRTDTQYF.